The present T cell receptor (beta chain) was sequenced within a study of cytomegalovirus exposure and HLA in healthy donors. Regarding this clone: Its antigen is still unknown.

Trimming left V 5 bases short and J 14 bases short, with 13 bases between. This CDR3 region has 12 residues. Germline CDR1 MNHEY, CDR2 SMNVEV (reference sequence). Sequencing used immunoSEQ multiplex PCR; TCRdb keeps in-frame clones, though not all of them. Of roughly 280,000 clones in the sample, 86% are singletons; the top ten hold approximately 1%. Study conclusions and caveats: Within the approximately 130 validation repertoires, first-cohort TCR clusters tended to co-occur, according to a later analysis. 150 to 200 TCR beta chains were listed as cytomegalovirus-associated.

This receptor was obtained from a woman between 18 and 29 years old in good health and CMV-seronegative. Sequencing was carried out using PBMCs. The chain couples TRBV27 to TRBJ1-6; D is undetermined. In DNA, the CDR3 is TGTGCCAGCAGTCCCACCGCCGGGTCCCTCCACTTT. Amino acids: CASSPTAGSLHF.